This TCR beta chain was retrieved from a study of blood T cell repertoires in COVID-19. For the study at large: The origin of the acute and convalescent COVID-19 samples was the United States, Italy and Spain.

Produced via immunoSEQ multiplex PCR; TCRdb's table is partial and in-frame only. The data contain tens of thousands of clones, roughly nine tenths of them singletons. The CDR3 is 15 residues long. V lost 6 bases and J 5 bases, leaving 19 bases between the germline ends. CDR1 LNHDA and CDR2 SQIVND come from the germline V gene (reference sequence). The chain links TRBV19 to TRBJ1-1; no definite D call. This receptor was taken from a human donor in a cohort sampled during active COVID-19. The specimen was peripheral blood. CDR3 amino acids: CASSDFPGGRTEAFF. CDR3 DNA: TGTGCCAGTAGCGATTTCCCGGGAGGCCGGACTGAAGCTTTCTTT.